Shown below are 8 T cell receptor beta chains from a single sample sequenced in a study of blood T cell repertoires in COVID-19. TCRdb keeps only in-frame clones here, not all; method: immunoSEQ multiplex PCR. The sample shows some 270,000 clones, around 86% of them seen only once. What was sequenced was PBMCs or T cells enriched from blood (not recorded which). Receptors were obtained from a woman between 35 and 50 years old who had recovered from COVID-19.

In DNA form, the CDR3 reads TGTGCCAGCAGTGATCACGGACTAGCGGGGGCCGAGCAGTTCTTC. Amino acid sequence: CASSDHGLAGAEQFF. The chain links TRBV2 to TRBJ2-1; TRBD2 aligns across 13 bases. The V segment lost 3 bases and the J segment 10 bases; nucleotides outside the gene matches: 6. Germline V gene lookup returns CDR1 SNHLY and CDR2 FYNNEI. This CDR3 comprises 15 residues.

This clone was observed a handful of times. The rearrangement uses TRBV27 and TRBJ2-5, with TRBD2 identical over 8 bases. Germline V CDR1 and CDR2: MNHEY, SMNVEV (reference sequence). J was trimmed by 4 bases and V by 0 bases; bases with no gene match: 7. The CDR3 extends over 16 amino acids. CDR3 residues: CASSLSTGRGGETQYF. CDR3 nucleotides: TGTGCCAGCAGTTTATCGACCGGGAGGGGGGGAGAGACCCAGTACTTC.

The DNA for the CDR3 is TGTGCCAGCAGTGAGGACAGTTCAACTAATGAAAAACTGTTTTTT. Its translation: CASSEDSSTNEKLFF. This rearrangement joins TRBV6-4 to TRBJ1-4; D might be TRBD1 (6 bases). CDR3 length equals 15 residues. Germline CDR1 MRHNA, CDR2 SNTAGT. Trimming left V 3 bases short and J 0 bases short, with 8 bases between.

The V and J genes are TRBV15 and TRBJ2-1; D is perhaps TRBD2 (5 bases). Per the germline V gene, CDR1 is LNHNV and CDR2 is YYDKDF (reference sequence). With 1 base removed from V and 6 bases from J, the gap between germline ends came to 10 bases. This CDR3 spans 14 amino acids. The CDR3: CATSRAGSVNEQFF. In DNA form, the CDR3 reads TGTGCCACCAGCAGAGCCGGTAGCGTCAATGAGCAGTTCTTC.

This chain uses TRBV14 with TRBJ2-6; no reliable D call. The CDR3 loop spans 13 amino acids. Looked up from germline, CDR1 is SGHDN and CDR2 is FVKESK. V lost 9 bases, J lost 0 bases, and 6 bases lay in between. CDR3 residues: CASLSSGANVLTF. CDR3 DNA: TGTGCCAGTCTTTCCTCTGGGGCCAACGTCCTGACTTTC.

V gene TRBV15 combines with J gene TRBJ2-2, with no clear D. CDR1 and CDR2 (germline): LNHNV, YYDKDF (reference sequence). This CDR3 is 14 amino acids long. Trimming took 0 bases from V and 7 from J, leaving 9 bases between them. In nucleotides, the CDR3 is TGTGCCACCAGCAGAGATAGTGTAAACGGGGAGCTGTTTTTT. The encoded protein is CATSRDSVNGELFF.

This chain uses TRBV9 with TRBJ1-2; a possible D gene is TRBD1 (5 bases). Germline V gives CDR1 SGDLS, CDR2 YYNGEE. V lost 1 base, J lost 4 bases, and 11 bases lay in between. The CDR3 runs to 14 residues. CDR3 bases: TGTGCCAGCAGCGTATTGGGGGGTTTCTATGGCTACACCTTC. The encoded protein is CASSVLGGFYGYTF.

The V and J genes are TRBV11-2 and TRBJ2-7; perhaps TRBD2 as D (6 bases). This CDR3 contains 20 residues. V dropped 0 bases and J dropped 0 bases, with 24 bases sitting between them. Germline V gene sequence: CDR1 SGHAT, CDR2 FQNNGV. As DNA, the CDR3 is TGTGCCAGCAGCTTAGAGGGATATGGGGTTCGGCGGGGTAGCTCCTACGAGCAGTACTTC. Translated, it gives CASSLEGYGVRRGSSYEQYF. The full variable domain, rest sourced from reference TRBV11-2 and TRBJ2-7, is EAGVAQSPRYKIIEKRQSVAFWCNPISGHATLYWYQQILGQGPKLLIQFQNNGVVDDSQLPKDRFSAERLKGVDSTLKIQPAKLEDSAVYLCASSLEGYGVRRGSSYEQYFGPGTRLTVT.